Presented here are 9 T cell receptor beta chains from one specimen sequenced in a study of T cells in Graves' hyperthyroidism and ophthalmopathy. TCR beta CDR3 regions were amplified from RNA transcripts. When the TCR CDR3 underwent first-round RT-PCR, the HTBI primer set was used. A single record per CDR3 protein comes from TCRdb applying MiXCR to the multiplex PCR reads. The sample comprises around 420,000 distinct CDR3 sequences, around 16% of which are singletons, and 7.5% to 9% rests with the top ten. Material for sequencing was blood. These receptors all come from a young woman with Graves' hyperthyroidism.

This clonotype was recorded many times. The CDR3 sequence is CASSGGGSNQPQHF. The CDR3 DNA reads TGTGCCAGCAGCGGCGGTGGTAGCAATCAGCCCCAGCATTTT. The chain is built from TRBV14 and TRBJ1-5; D is undetermined. CDR1 and CDR2 from the germline V gene are SGHDN and FVKESK. This CDR3 comprises 14 residues. The V gene lost 5 bases and the J gene lost 0 bases, with 8 bases spanning the gap.

This clonotype showed up many times. This chain links TRBV6-5 with TRBJ2-2; D may be TRBD2 (6 bases). The CDR3 is made up of 17 amino acids. Trimming took off 2 bases at V and 5 bases at J, with 18 bases between the two ends. Looked up from germline, CDR1 is MNHEY and CDR2 is SVGAGI. CDR3 DNA: TGTGCCAGCAGTTACGAGCCTAGCGCTGGTGGGACCGGGGAGCTGTTTTTT. Translated: CASSYEPSAGGTGELFF.

This clonotype was recorded at least ten times. The chain joins TRBV27 to TRBJ2-1; D remains ambiguous. Germline assignment: CDR1 MNHEY and CDR2 SMNVEV (reference sequence). This CDR3 is built from 14 residues. The V end was cut by 6 bases, the J end by 0 bases, with 9 bases between. CDR3 coding DNA: TGTGCCAGCAGCCCGGGTCCCTCCTACAATGAGCAGTTCTTC. Its protein product is CASSPGPSYNEQFF.

This clonotype was found many times. V is TRBV25-1 and J is TRBJ2-6; 7 positions agree with TRBD1. The germline V gene encodes CDR1 MGHDK and CDR2 SYGVNS. V trimming: 3 bases; J trimming: 2 bases; junction bases outside the gene matches: 7. This CDR3 spans 17 amino acids. CDR3 region: CASSDTGAVTGANVLTF. The DNA for the CDR3 is TGTGCCAGCAGTGACACAGGGGCGGTAACTGGGGCCAACGTCCTGACTTTC.

The V gene is TRBV3-1, the J gene TRBJ2-3; D gene uncertain. Germline assignment: CDR1 LGHDT and CDR2 YNNKEL (reference sequence). CDR3 length: 18 amino acids. V gave up 5 bases and J gave up 1 base, with 22 bases separating them. CDR3 protein: CASSSTRPISSRTDTQYF. The CDR3 nucleotides read TGTGCCAGCAGCTCTACTCGACCTATTTCGTCTCGCACAGATACGCAGTATTTT.

This clonotype occurred many times. DNA of the CDR3: TGTGCCAGCAGCCAAGATCCGACAGAGCAAGAGACCCAGTACTTC. Protein: CASSQDPTEQETQYF. The V call is TRBV3-1, the J call TRBJ2-5; tentatively, D is TRBD1 (5 bases). The CDR3 sequence is 15 residues long. Trimming left V 0 bases short and J 2 bases short, with 10 bases between. From germline, CDR1 is LGHDT and CDR2 YNNKEL (reference sequence).

This clonotype was seen repeatedly, ten times or more. This chain joins TRBV7-9 and TRBJ2-5; TRBD2 is a possible D gene (6 bases). Germline-derived CDR1 and CDR2 are SEHNR and FQNEAQ (reference sequence). V lost 0 bases, J lost 6 bases, and 8 bases lay in between. The CDR3 spans 13 residues. The CDR3 DNA reads TGTGCCAGCAGCTTAGCTCGGGAGCAGACCCAGTACTTC. This sequence encodes CASSLAREQTQYF.

The table lists this clonotype with many counts. V gene TRBV7-6 combines with J gene TRBJ2-2, with unresolved D. CDR3 length: 16 residues. The V and J ends lost 5 bases and 0 bases respectively, with 13 bases between them. The germline V gene encodes CDR1 SGHVS and CDR2 FNYEAQ. The chain's CDR3 is CASSPLTGANTGELFF. For the CDR3, the DNA is TGTGCCAGCAGCCCCCTCACCGGAGCGAACACCGGGGAGCTGTTTTTT. The whole variable domain, remainder taken from reference TRBV7-6 and TRBJ2-2, is GAGVSQSPRYKVTKRGQDVALRCDPISGHVSLYWYRQALGQGPEFLTYFNYEAQQDKSGLPNDRFSAERPEGSISTLTIQRTEQRDSAMYRCASSPLTGANTGELFFGEGSRLTVL.

This chain connects TRBV4-1 to TRBJ1-2, with D unclear. Germline CDR1 and CDR2: MGHRA and YSYEKL. V was trimmed by 6 bases and J by 2 bases, leaving 10 bases between them. The CDR3 is made up of 13 amino acids. CDR3 residues: CASSGGHNYGYTF. As DNA, the CDR3 is TGCGCCAGCAGTGGCGGGCACAACTATGGCTACACCTTC.